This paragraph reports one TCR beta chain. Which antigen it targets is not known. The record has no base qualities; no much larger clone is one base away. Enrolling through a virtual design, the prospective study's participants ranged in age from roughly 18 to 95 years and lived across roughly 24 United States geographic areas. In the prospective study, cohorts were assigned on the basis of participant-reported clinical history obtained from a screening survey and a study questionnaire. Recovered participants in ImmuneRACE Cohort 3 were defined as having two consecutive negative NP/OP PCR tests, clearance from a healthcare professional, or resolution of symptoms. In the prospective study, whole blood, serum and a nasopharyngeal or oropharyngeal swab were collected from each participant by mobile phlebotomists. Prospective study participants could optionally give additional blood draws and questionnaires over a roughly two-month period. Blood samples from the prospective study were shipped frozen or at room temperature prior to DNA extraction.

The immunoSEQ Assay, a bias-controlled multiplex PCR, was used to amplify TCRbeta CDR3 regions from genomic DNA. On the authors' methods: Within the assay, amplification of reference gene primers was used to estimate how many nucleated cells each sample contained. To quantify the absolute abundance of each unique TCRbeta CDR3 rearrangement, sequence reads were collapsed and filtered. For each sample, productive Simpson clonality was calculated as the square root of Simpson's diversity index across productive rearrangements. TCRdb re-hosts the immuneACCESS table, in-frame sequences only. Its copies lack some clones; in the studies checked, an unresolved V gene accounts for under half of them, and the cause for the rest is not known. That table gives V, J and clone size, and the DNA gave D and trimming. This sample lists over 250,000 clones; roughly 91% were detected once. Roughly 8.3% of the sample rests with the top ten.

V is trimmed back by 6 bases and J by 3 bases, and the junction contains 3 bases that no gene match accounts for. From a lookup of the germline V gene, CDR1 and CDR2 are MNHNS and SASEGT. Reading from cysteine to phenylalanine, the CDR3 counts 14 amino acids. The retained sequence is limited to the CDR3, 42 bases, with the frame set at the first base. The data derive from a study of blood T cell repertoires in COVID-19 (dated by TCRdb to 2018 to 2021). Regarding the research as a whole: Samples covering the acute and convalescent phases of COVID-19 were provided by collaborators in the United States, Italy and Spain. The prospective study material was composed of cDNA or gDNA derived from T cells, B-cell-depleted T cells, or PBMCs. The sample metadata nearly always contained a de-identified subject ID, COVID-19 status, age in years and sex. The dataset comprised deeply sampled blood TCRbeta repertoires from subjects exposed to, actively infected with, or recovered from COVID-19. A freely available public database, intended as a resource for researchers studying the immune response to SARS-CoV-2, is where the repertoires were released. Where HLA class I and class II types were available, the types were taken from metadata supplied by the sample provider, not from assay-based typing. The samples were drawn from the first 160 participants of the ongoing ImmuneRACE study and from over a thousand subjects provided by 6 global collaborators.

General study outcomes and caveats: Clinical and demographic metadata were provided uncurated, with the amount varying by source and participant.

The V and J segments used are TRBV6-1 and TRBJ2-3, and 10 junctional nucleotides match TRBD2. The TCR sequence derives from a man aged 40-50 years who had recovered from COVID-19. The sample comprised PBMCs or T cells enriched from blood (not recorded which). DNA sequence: TGTGCCAGCAGAACTAGCGGGGCTACAGATACGCAGTATTTT. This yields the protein CASRTSGATDTQYF.